This TCR beta chain was recovered during a study of blood T cell repertoires in COVID-19. Across the whole study: There were acute and convalescent COVID-19 samples, and they came from the United States, Italy and Spain.

TCRdb's copy holds only in-frame clones and misses some; the assay was immunoSEQ multiplex PCR. Of about 300,000 clones listed, 65% to 90% are singletons. Assignment of participants to cohorts was predicated upon participant-reported clinical history. Recovered participants had two consecutive negative NP/OP PCR tests, healthcare professional clearance, or symptom resolution. The CDR3 length is 15 residues. Germline V gives CDR1 LNHDA, CDR2 SQIVND (reference sequence). Germline trimming cut 5 bases from V and 6 bases from J; bases unmatched to any gene: 8. The receptor's source is a woman under 30 who had recovered from COVID-19. The sequencing sample was made of PBMCs or T cells enriched from blood (not recorded which). The V and J genes are TRBV19 and TRBJ2-1; TRBD2 agrees at 9 bases. CDR3 nucleotide sequence: TGTGCCAGTAGTGTCACTAGCGGGCCTTTCAATGAGCAGTTCTTC. Protein product: CASSVTSGPFNEQFF.